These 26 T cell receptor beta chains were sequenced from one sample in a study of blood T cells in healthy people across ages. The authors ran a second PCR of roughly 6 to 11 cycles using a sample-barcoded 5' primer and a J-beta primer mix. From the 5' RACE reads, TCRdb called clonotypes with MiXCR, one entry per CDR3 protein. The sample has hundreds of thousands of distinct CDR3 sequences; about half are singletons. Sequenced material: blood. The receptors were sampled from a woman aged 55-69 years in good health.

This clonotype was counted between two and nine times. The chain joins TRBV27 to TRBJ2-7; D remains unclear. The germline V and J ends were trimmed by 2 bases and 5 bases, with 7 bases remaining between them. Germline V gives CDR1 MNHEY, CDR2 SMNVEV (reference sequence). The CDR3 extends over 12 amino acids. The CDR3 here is CASSLMLHEQYF. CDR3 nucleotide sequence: TGTGCCAGCAGTTTAATGTTGCACGAGCAGTACTTC.

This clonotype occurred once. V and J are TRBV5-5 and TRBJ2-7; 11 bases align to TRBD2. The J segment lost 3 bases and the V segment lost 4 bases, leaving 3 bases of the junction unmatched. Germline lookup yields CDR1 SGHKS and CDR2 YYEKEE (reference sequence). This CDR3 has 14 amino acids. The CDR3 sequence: CASSLTSGIYEQYF. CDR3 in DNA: TGTGCCAGCAGCCTGACTAGCGGGATCTACGAGCAGTACTTC.

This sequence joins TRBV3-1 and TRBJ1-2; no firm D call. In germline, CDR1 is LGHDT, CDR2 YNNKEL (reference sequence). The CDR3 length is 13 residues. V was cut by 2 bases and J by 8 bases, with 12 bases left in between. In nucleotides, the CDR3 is TGTGCCAGCAGCCAACCCGGGAGGCCAGGCTACACCTTC. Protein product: CASSQPGRPGYTF.

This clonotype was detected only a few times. CDR3 protein: CASSPGPETQYF. The CDR3 bases are TGTGCCAGCTCACCGGGTCCGGAGACCCAGTACTTC. The chain employs TRBV18 and TRBJ2-5; D uncertain. The germline V and J ends were trimmed by 3 bases and 5 bases, with 7 bases remaining between them. The CDR3 totals 12 residues. Germline CDR1 is KGHSH and CDR2 is LQKENI.

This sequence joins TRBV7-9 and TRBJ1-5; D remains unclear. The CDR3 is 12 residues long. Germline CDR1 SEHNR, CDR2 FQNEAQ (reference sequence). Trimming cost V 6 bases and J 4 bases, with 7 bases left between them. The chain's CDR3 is CASSHPNQPQHF. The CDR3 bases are TGTGCCAGCAGTCATCCTAATCAGCCCCAGCATTTT.

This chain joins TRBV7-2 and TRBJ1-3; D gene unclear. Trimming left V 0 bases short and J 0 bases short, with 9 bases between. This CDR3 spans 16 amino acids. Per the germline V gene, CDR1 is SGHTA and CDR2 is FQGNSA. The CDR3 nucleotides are TGTGCCAGCAGCTTAGCGAGGACGGTCTCTGGAAACACCATATATTTT. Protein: CASSLARTVSGNTIYF.

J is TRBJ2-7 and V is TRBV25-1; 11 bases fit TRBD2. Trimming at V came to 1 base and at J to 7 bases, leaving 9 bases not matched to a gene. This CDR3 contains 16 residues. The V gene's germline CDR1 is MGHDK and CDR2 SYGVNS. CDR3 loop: CASSESSGGSYNEQYF. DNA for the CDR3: TGTGCCAGCAGTGAATCTAGCGGGGGGTCCTACAATGAGCAGTACTTC.

For the CDR3, the DNA is TGTGCCACCCGTTTAGCGGGAGACAACGAGCAGTACTTC. Translating gives CATRLAGDNEQYF. The V gene is TRBV10-3, the J gene TRBJ2-7; 9 nucleotides line up with TRBD2. V dropped 10 bases and J dropped 5; count of bases not matched to a gene: 9. Germline V CDR1 and CDR2: ENHRY, SYGVKD. The CDR3 is 13 amino acids.

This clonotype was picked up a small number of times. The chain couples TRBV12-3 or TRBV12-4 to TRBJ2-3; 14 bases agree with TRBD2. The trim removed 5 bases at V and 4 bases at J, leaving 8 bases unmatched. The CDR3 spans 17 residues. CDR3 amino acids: CASSMGTSGSRADTQYF. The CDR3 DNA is TGTGCCAGCAGTATGGGGACTAGCGGGAGTAGGGCAGATACGCAGTATTTT.

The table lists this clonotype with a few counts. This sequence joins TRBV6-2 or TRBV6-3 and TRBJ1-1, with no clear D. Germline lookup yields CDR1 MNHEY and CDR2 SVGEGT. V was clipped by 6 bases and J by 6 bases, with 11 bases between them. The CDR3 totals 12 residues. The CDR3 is CASSRPDSEAFF. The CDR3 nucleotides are TGTGCCAGCAGCAGACCGGACTCTGAAGCTTTCTTT.

CDR3 protein: CASSLDLWAGATDTQYF. For the CDR3, the DNA is TGTGCCAGCAGCTTAGATCTGTGGGCGGGAGCCACAGATACGCAGTATTTT. The rearrangement links TRBV11-2 to TRBJ2-3, with TRBD2 identical over 7 bases. From germline, CDR1 is SGHAT and CDR2 FQNNGV. The CDR3 loop spans 17 amino acids. Trimming at V came to 0 bases and at J to 2 bases, leaving 8 bases not matched to a gene.

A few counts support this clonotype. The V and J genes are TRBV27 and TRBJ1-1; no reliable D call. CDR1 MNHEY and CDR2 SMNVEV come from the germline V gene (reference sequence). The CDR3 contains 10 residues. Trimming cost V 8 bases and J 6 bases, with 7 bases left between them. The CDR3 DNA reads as TGTGCCAGCCGGATCGCTGAAGCTTTCTTT. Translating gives CASRIAEAFF.

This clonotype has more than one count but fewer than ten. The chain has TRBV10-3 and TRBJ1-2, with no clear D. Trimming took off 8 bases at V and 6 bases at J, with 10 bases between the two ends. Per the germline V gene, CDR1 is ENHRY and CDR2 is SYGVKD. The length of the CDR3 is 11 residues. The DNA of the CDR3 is TGTGCCATCGAAGGTCTGGATGGCTACACCTTC. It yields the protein CAIEGLDGYTF.

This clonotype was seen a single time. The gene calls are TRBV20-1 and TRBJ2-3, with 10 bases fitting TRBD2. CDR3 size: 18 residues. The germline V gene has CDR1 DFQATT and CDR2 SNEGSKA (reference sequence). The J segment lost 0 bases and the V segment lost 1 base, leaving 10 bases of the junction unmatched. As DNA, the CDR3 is TGCAGTGCTAGAGTACCTAGCGGGAGCCCGGGGAGCACAGATACGCAGTATTTT. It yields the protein CSARVPSGSPGSTDTQYF.

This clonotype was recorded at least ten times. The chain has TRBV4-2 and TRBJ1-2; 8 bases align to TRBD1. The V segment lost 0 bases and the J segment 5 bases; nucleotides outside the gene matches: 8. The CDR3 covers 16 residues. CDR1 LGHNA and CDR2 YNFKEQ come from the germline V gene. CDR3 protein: CASSQDVQGARYGYTF. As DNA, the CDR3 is TGTGCCAGCAGCCAAGATGTGCAGGGGGCTAGGTATGGCTACACCTTC.

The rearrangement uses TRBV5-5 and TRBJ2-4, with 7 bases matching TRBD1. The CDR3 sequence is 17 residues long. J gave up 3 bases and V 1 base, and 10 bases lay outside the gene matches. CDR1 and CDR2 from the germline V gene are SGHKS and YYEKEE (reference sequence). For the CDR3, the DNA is TGTGCCAGCAGCTTGAGCACAGGGGCCGGTGGCAAAAACATTCAGTACTTC. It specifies CASSLSTGAGGKNIQYF.

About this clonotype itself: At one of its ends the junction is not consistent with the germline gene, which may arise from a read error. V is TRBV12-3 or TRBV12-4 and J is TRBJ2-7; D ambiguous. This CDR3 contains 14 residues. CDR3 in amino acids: CASSFILESSEQYF. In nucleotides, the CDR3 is TGCGCCAGCAGTTTTATCCTGGAGTCCTCCGAGCAGTACTTC.

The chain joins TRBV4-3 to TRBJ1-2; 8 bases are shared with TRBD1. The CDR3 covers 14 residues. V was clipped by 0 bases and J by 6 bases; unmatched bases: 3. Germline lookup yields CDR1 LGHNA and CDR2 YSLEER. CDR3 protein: CASSQEFRGHGYTF. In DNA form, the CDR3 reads TGCGCCAGCAGCCAAGAGTTCAGGGGGCATGGCTACACCTTC.

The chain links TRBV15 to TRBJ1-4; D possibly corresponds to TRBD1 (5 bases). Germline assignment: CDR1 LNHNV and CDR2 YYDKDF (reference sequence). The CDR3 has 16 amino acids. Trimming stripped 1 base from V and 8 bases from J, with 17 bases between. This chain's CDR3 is CATSRVGRGAGEKLFF. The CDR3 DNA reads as TGTGCCACCAGCAGAGTCGGACGGGGCGCAGGGGAAAAACTGTTTTTT.

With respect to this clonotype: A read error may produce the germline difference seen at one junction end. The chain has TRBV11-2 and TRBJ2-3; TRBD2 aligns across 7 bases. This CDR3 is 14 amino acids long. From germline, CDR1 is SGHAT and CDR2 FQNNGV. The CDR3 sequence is CASSVRAGPETQYF. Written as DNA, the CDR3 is TGTGCCAGCAGCGTACGAGCGGGACCAGAGACGCAGTATTTT. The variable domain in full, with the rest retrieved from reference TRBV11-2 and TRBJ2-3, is EAGVAQSPRYKIIEKRQSVAFWCNPISGHATLYWYQQILGQGPKLLIQFQNNGVVDDSQLPKDRFSAERLKGVDSTLKIQPAKLEDSAVYLCASSVRAGPETQYFGPGTRLTVL.

This CDR3 reads CASSLSGGSADEQFF. The CDR3 region has the DNA TGCGCCAGCAGCTTGTCGGGCGGGAGCGCCGATGAGCAGTTCTTC. This chain uses TRBV5-1 with TRBJ2-1, with 7 bases that match TRBD2. The CDR3 covers 15 residues. CDR1 and CDR2 from the germline V gene are SGHRS and YFSETQ. With 1 base clipped from V and 8 bases from J, the junction kept 9 bases outside the gene matches.

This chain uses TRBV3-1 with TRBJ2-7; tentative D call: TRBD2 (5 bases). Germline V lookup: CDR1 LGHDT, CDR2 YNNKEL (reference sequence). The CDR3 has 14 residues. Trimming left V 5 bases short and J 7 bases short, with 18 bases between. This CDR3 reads CASSSSGPRGEQYF. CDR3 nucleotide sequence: TGTGCCAGCAGCAGCAGCGGTCCCCGGGGTGAGCAGTACTTC.

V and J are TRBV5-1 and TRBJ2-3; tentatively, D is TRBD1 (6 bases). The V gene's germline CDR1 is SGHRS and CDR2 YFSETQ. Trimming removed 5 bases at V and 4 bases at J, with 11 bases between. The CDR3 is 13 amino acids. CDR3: CASSATGSDTQYF. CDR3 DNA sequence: TGCGCCAGCAGTGCCACAGGGTCAGATACGCAGTATTTT.

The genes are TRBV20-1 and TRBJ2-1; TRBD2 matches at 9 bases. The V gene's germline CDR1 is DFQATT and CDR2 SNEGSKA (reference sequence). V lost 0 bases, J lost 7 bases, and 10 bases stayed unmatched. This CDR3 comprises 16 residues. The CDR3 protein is CSARDPSGKERNEQFF. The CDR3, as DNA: TGCAGTGCTAGAGATCCTAGCGGGAAGGAAAGAAATGAGCAGTTCTTC.

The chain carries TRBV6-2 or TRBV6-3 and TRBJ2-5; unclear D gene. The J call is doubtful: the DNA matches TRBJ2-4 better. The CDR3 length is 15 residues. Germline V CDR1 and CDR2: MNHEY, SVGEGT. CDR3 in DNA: TGTGCCAGCAGTTACGGTACTTGGACGGGAAACATTCAGTACTTC. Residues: CASSYGTWTGNIQYF.

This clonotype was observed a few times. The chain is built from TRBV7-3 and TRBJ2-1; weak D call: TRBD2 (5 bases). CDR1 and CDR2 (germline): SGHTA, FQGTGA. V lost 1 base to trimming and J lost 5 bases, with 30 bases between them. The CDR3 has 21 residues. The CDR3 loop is CASSLRPEIWEGSRGNNEQFF. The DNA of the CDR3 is TGTGCCAGCAGCTTAAGGCCCGAGATCTGGGAAGGCTCTAGAGGGAACAATGAGCAGTTCTTC.